A single T cell receptor beta chain is shown here with its context. The data belong to a study of blood T cell repertoires in COVID-19. About the study: PBMCs, B-cell-depleted T cells, or T cells provided the cDNA or gDNA that made up the material.

Germline CDR1 MNHNY, CDR2 SVGAGI (reference sequence). This CDR3 comprises 14 residues. Between the trimmed V and J ends, which lost 4 bases and 1 base, there was a span of 9 bases. Clones were sequenced by immunoSEQ multiplex PCR, and TCRdb holds only the in-frame ones, with some missing. The table shows some 150,000 clones, with 65% to 90% occurring only once. Sequences were obtained from peripheral blood. This TCR came from a man aged 65 to 79 with acute or convalescent COVID-19. The V call is TRBV6-6, the J call TRBJ2-3; maybe TRBD2 (6 bases). The CDR3 sequence: CASSSSARTDTQYF. As DNA, the CDR3 is TGTGCCAGCAGTTCTAGCGCCCGCACAGATACGCAGTATTTT.